This is a list of T cell receptor beta chains from one sample in a study of ipilimumab plus nivolumab after autologous stem cell transplantation. Sequenced by immunoSEQ multiplex PCR; TCRdb stores in-frame clones only, minus some. The data contain more than 15,000 clones, approximately 79% of them singletons. Source: PBMCs, taken in a trial of ipilimumab plus nivolumab as post-transplant consolidation. The receptors stem from a male donor with diffuse large B-cell lymphoma. CDR3s leave out the opening cysteine and the closing phenylalanine or tryptophan. Each record gives: CDR3 protein, clone size, J gene, V gene. Rows give clone size only sometimes, using once, few, many, or a class for an expanded clone.

CDR3 protein: ASSHRLSGTDTQY; clone size: -; J gene: TRBJ2-3; V gene: TRBV4-1
CDR3 protein: ATASEGFGEQY; clone size: few; J gene: TRBJ2-7; V gene: TRBV10-3
CDR3 protein: ASSSGPLGYNEQF; clone size: -; J gene: TRBJ2-1; V gene: TRBV19
CDR3 protein: ASSQGAANEKLF; clone size: -; J gene: TRBJ1-4; V gene: TRBV11-3
CDR3 protein: ASTLDAQGLKTQY; clone size: -; J gene: TRBJ2-5; V gene: TRBV2
CDR3 protein: ASSQDWGSYNEQF; clone size: few; J gene: TRBJ2-1; V gene: TRBV27
CDR3 protein: ASSLAVQAEKLF; clone size: few; J gene: TRBJ1-4; V gene: TRBV7-2
CDR3 protein: ASSLQGDTQY; clone size: -; J gene: TRBJ2-3; V gene: TRBV7-6
CDR3 protein: ASSLSRGHYEQY; clone size: -; J gene: TRBJ2-7; V gene: TRBV28
CDR3 protein: ASSQLRGSGQGIDGYT; clone size: -; J gene: TRBJ1-2; V gene: TRBV14
CDR3 protein: SVGRGTDTQY; clone size: -; J gene: TRBJ2-3; V gene: TRBV29-1
CDR3 protein: ASSLTGTSHEQY; clone size: -; J gene: TRBJ2-7; V gene: TRBV7-3
CDR3 protein: SAGGLQETQY; clone size: -; J gene: TRBJ2-5; V gene: TRBV29-1
CDR3 protein: ASSISTSPFGDTQY; clone size: -; J gene: TRBJ2-3; V gene: TRBV19
CDR3 protein: SVELAGGEQY; clone size: -; J gene: TRBJ2-7; V gene: TRBV29-1
CDR3 protein: ATQDSRAANTGELF; clone size: -; J gene: TRBJ2-2; V gene: TRBV5-4
CDR3 protein: ASSSGPRGRDGYT; clone size: -; J gene: TRBJ1-2; V gene: TRBV6-9
CDR3 protein: ASSPARQAYSGANVLT; clone size: -; J gene: TRBJ2-6; V gene: TRBV4-1
CDR3 protein: ASSSGLAGAPLY; clone size: -; J gene: TRBJ2-5; V gene: TRBV5-1
CDR3 protein: AWDGGGNEQF; clone size: -; J gene: TRBJ2-1; V gene: TRBV30
CDR3 protein: ASGLVPVNTEAF; clone size: -; J gene: TRBJ1-1; V gene: TRBV12-5
CDR3 protein: ASNSFYGYT; clone size: few; J gene: TRBJ1-2; V gene: TRBV28
CDR3 protein: ACRARDRGESGANVLT; clone size: once; J gene: TRBJ2-6; V gene: TRBV30
CDR3 protein: ASSQTGIETQY; clone size: once; J gene: TRBJ2-5; V gene: TRBV5-4
CDR3 protein: AWKAGGPSITDTQY; clone size: -; J gene: TRBJ2-3; V gene: TRBV30
CDR3 protein: ASSLDLRGAYNEQF; clone size: -; J gene: TRBJ2-1; V gene: TRBV11-2
CDR3 protein: ASSEAGLAGTDTQY; clone size: -; J gene: TRBJ2-3; V gene: TRBV10-2
CDR3 protein: ASSQRRDRGQF; clone size: -; J gene: TRBJ2-1; V gene: TRBV10-1
CDR3 protein: ASSSTPGGFSGANVLT; clone size: -; J gene: TRBJ2-6; V gene: TRBV5-5
CDR3 protein: ASSRTRLAGGGADTQY; clone size: -; J gene: TRBJ2-3; V gene: TRBV7-2
CDR3 protein: ASSLLVQETQY; clone size: -; J gene: TRBJ2-5; V gene: TRBV28
CDR3 protein: ASSYSAGESKEQY; clone size: -; J gene: TRBJ2-7; V gene: TRBV6-6
CDR3 protein: ASRSQGAGETQY; clone size: -; J gene: TRBJ2-5; V gene: TRBV18
CDR3 protein: ASSFRSFEQY; clone size: -; J gene: TRBJ2-7; V gene: TRBV28
CDR3 protein: SVEGGEAYEQY; clone size: -; J gene: TRBJ2-7; V gene: TRBV29-1
CDR3 protein: ASSLSTGAAGELF; clone size: few; J gene: TRBJ2-2; V gene: TRBV18
CDR3 protein: AITRDDKNTGELF; clone size: -; J gene: TRBJ2-2; V gene: TRBV10-3
CDR3 protein: ASSYGRDWSGYT; clone size: -; J gene: TRBJ1-2; V gene: TRBV6-5
CDR3 protein: SATGNYGYT; clone size: -; J gene: TRBJ1-2; V gene: TRBV20-1
CDR3 protein: ASSATGYTQPQH; clone size: -; J gene: TRBJ1-5; V gene: TRBV7-9
CDR3 protein: ASASEDHLLAY; clone size: -; J gene: TRBJ2-3; V gene: TRBV13
CDR3 protein: ASSLAANTGELF; clone size: -; J gene: TRBJ2-2; V gene: TRBV7-9
CDR3 protein: ASSLGPLSGRTGELF; clone size: -; J gene: TRBJ2-2; V gene: TRBV5-4
CDR3 protein: ASSTSGNTGELF; clone size: -; J gene: TRBJ2-2; V gene: TRBV19
CDR3 protein: ASSLVAGTWAEAF; clone size: -; J gene: TRBJ1-1; V gene: TRBV5-5
CDR3 protein: ASSLRLGGSYEQY; clone size: -; J gene: TRBJ2-7; V gene: TRBV7-9
CDR3 protein: ATSRGPSGGGDTQY; clone size: -; J gene: TRBJ2-3; V gene: TRBV15
CDR3 protein: ATTGPLAKNIQY; clone size: -; J gene: TRBJ2-4; V gene: TRBV15
CDR3 protein: ASSQGAWGQTLYEQY; clone size: -; J gene: TRBJ2-7; V gene: TRBV14
CDR3 protein: AISESGAYNEQF; clone size: -; J gene: TRBJ2-1; V gene: TRBV10-3
CDR3 protein: AWSAGTVLYNSPLH; clone size: -; J gene: TRBJ1-6; V gene: TRBV30
CDR3 protein: ASGDRVDEKLF; clone size: -; J gene: TRBJ1-4; V gene: TRBV19